These 23 T cell receptor beta chains share one sample of origin, sequenced in a study of blood T cell repertoires in COVID-19. The table came from immunoSEQ multiplex PCR; TCRdb's copy has only in-frame clones and leaves some out. The table lists a few hundred thousand clones, 85% to 90% of them singletons, with 1.2% in the top ten. The sequenced sample was PBMCs or T cells enriched from blood (not recorded which). The source is a young man who had recovered from COVID-19.

The genes are TRBV27 and TRBJ1-1; D might be TRBD1 (6 bases). The germline V gene encodes CDR1 MNHEY and CDR2 SMNVEV (reference sequence). This CDR3 spans 14 amino acids. The V end was cut by 5 bases, the J end by 5 bases, with 15 bases between. The CDR3 loop is CASSPPYRDTEAFF. In DNA, the CDR3 is TGTGCCAGCAGTCCCCCATACAGGGATACTGAAGCTTTCTTT.

This chain connects TRBV2 to TRBJ2-3; D is possibly TRBD2 (5 bases). Germline V gives CDR1 SNHLY, CDR2 FYNNEI. The CDR3 has 15 residues. The V end was cut by 6 bases, the J end by 2 bases, with 15 bases between. CDR3 sequence: CASRPTRLSTDTQYF. Here the CDR3 DNA reads TGTGCCAGCAGACCTACGAGACTATCCACAGATACGCAGTATTTT.

The genes are TRBV12-2 and TRBJ2-1; the listed D gene, TRBD1, was not tested against the DNA. TRBV12-2 constitutes a pseudogene. The CDR3 is 16 residues long. CDR3 amino acids: CASRLALRLVSNEQFF. The CDR3 nucleotides are TGTGCAAGTCGCTTAGCGCTCAGGTTGGTTTCCAATGAGCAGTTCTTC.

This chain connects TRBV28 to TRBJ2-2; D is possibly TRBD1 (5 bases). Germline V gene lookup returns CDR1 MDHEN and CDR2 SYDVKM. The CDR3 extends over 13 amino acids. V lost 6 bases and J 6 bases, leaving 11 bases between the germline ends. The CDR3 loop reads CASSPGYPGELFF. CDR3 nucleotides: TGTGCCAGCAGCCCAGGGTACCCCGGGGAGCTGTTTTTT.

The rearrangement joins TRBV7-2 to TRBJ2-7; 12 bases match TRBD2. The V gene end was trimmed by 4 bases and the J gene end by 9 bases; junction bases not matched to a gene: 10. The CDR3 is made up of 15 amino acids. In germline, CDR1 is SGHTA, CDR2 FQGNSA. In DNA, the CDR3 is TGTGCCAGCAGCTCATATCGACTAGCGGGAGTCGGGCAGTACTTC. Protein product: CASSSYRLAGVGQYF.

V is TRBV5-4 and J is TRBJ2-3, with 8 bases that match TRBD1. CDR3 length: 16 amino acids. With V trimmed by 9 bases and J by 2 bases, 14 bases remained unmatched. Germline CDR1 SGHNT, CDR2 YYREEE (reference sequence). The CDR3 loop is CAIRRLGTGDTDTQYF. Here the CDR3 DNA reads TGTGCCATCCGACGACTAGGGACAGGTGACACAGATACGCAGTATTTT.

This clone has only one observation. The V gene is TRBV7-6, the J gene TRBJ2-2, with TRBD1 matching over 10 bases. The length of the CDR3 is 15 residues. Germline V gives CDR1 SGHVS, CDR2 FNYEAQ. With V trimmed by 5 bases and J by 7 bases, 7 bases remained unmatched. CDR3 bases: TGTGCCAGCAGCCGCGACAGGGGGCCCCGCGGGGAGCTGTTTTTT. It codes for CASSRDRGPRGELFF.

CDR3 residues: CASSLSAGGFVTDTQYF. CDR3 bases: TGTGCCAGCAGTTTATCCGCCGGGGGGTTCGTGACAGATACGCAGTATTTT. This chain joins TRBV28 and TRBJ2-3; 7 bases map to TRBD2. Germline CDR1 and CDR2: MDHEN and SYDVKM. J was trimmed by 3 bases and V by 1 base; bases with no gene match: 10. The CDR3 loop spans 17 amino acids.

The chain recombines TRBV28 with TRBJ1-4; D call uncertain. Germline V gives CDR1 MDHEN, CDR2 SYDVKM. V was pared by 6 bases and J by 2 bases, with 13 bases between. The CDR3 is 15 residues long. The CDR3 reads CASSPGLPTNEKLFF. The CDR3 coding sequence is TGTGCCAGCAGCCCCGGACTCCCGACTAATGAAAAACTGTTTTTT.

The chain links TRBV11-2 to TRBJ1-1; D is undetermined. The ends were cut back, 1 base at V and 6 bases at J, with 24 bases in the middle. The CDR3 runs 18 residues. Germline V CDR1 and CDR2: SGHAT, FQNNGV. The CDR3 spells CASSLVFPRGRDGAEAFF. The CDR3 coding sequence is TGTGCCAGCAGCTTAGTTTTTCCGCGTGGGAGGGATGGCGCTGAAGCTTTCTTT.

This chain joins TRBV4-1 and TRBJ1-4, with TRBD1 identical over 8 bases. The germline gives CDR1 MGHRA, CDR2 YSYEKL. The ends lost 4 bases at V and 5 bases at J; junction bases unmatched: 12. The CDR3 has 17 amino acids. The CDR3: CASSRPRSGQGNEKLFF. In nucleotides, the CDR3 is TGCGCCAGCAGCCGTCCCCGGAGCGGACAGGGAAATGAAAAACTGTTTTTT.

This rearrangement joins TRBV15 to TRBJ2-4, with D perhaps TRBD1 (6 bases). The length of the CDR3 is 13 residues. V was cut by 0 bases and J by 10 bases, with 10 bases left in between. In germline, CDR1 is LNHNV, CDR2 YYDKDF (reference sequence). The CDR3 nucleotides are TGTGCCACCAGCAGAGATCCCAGGGGAATTCAGTACTTC. It translates to CATSRDPRGIQYF. The full variable domain, rest sourced from reference TRBV15 and TRBJ2-4, is DAMVIQNPRYQVTQFGKPVTLSCSQTLNHNVMYWYQQKSSQAPKLLFHYYDKDFNNEADTPDNFQSRRPNTSFCFLDIRSPGLGDTAMYLCATSRDPRGIQYFGAGTRLSVL.

The chain links TRBV7-2 to TRBJ1-5, with 9 positions matching TRBD1. The CDR3 totals 15 residues. The trim removed 4 bases at V and 1 base at J, leaving 2 bases unmatched. Germline loops: CDR1 SGHTA, CDR2 FQGNSA. The CDR3 reads CASSSDRGSNQPQHF. CDR3 coding DNA: TGTGCCAGCAGCTCAGACAGGGGGAGCAATCAGCCCCAGCATTTT.

The chain is built from TRBV18 and TRBJ1-2; no clear D gene. Between the trimmed V and J ends, which lost 3 bases and 4 bases, there was a span of 12 bases. The germline CDR1 and CDR2 sequences are KGHSH and LQKENI. This CDR3 spans 14 amino acids. The CDR3 loop is CASSPGRNGYGYTF. The CDR3, as DNA: TGTGCCAGCTCACCGGGCAGGAACGGCTATGGCTACACCTTC.

The CDR3 DNA is TGTGCCAGCAGCCAGGGACAGCGGCTGGGCGAGCAGTACTTC. It yields the protein CASSQGQRLGEQYF. The V call is TRBV3-1 (or the pseudogene TRBV3-2), the J call TRBJ2-7, with TRBD1 identical over 7 bases. The germline CDR1 and CDR2 sequences are LGHDT and YNNKEL (reference sequence). The J segment lost 6 bases and the V segment lost 3 bases, leaving 8 bases of the junction unmatched. The CDR3 loop spans 14 amino acids.

The chain links TRBV4-1 to TRBJ2-1; 10 bases fit TRBD2. This CDR3 region has 15 residues. Germline CDR1 and CDR2: MGHRA and YSYEKL. The V segment lost 4 bases and the J segment 4 bases; nucleotides outside the gene matches: 4. CDR3 region: CASSLPSGSYNEQFF. CDR3 nucleotides: TGCGCCAGCAGCCTCCCTAGCGGGAGTTACAATGAGCAGTTCTTC.

This clone has a single count. The chain has TRBV28 and TRBJ2-5, with D possibly being TRBD1 (6 bases). The germline gives CDR1 MDHEN, CDR2 SYDVKM. This CDR3 region has 15 residues. Trimming stripped 5 bases from V and 1 base from J, with 14 bases between. The CDR3 spells CASSTPYRAQETQYF. The CDR3 coding sequence is TGTGCCAGCAGTACCCCCTACAGGGCCCAAGAGACCCAGTACTTC.

This chain links TRBV29-1 with TRBJ1-5; D not certain. Trimming took 4 bases from V and 5 from J, leaving 9 bases between them. The CDR3 has 12 amino acids. Germline assignment: CDR1 SQVTM and CDR2 ANQGSEA. CDR3 sequence (DNA): TGCAGCGTTGTAGACGGGGATCAGCCCCAGCATTTT. Its translation is CSVVDGDQPQHF.

V usage is TRBV18 and J usage is TRBJ2-7, with 15 positions matching TRBD2. The CDR3 runs 16 residues. Germline loops: CDR1 KGHSH, CDR2 LQKENI. Unmatched junction bases numbered 7, after V lost 6 bases and J lost 4 bases. The DNA for the CDR3 is TGTGCCAGCTCCGGACTAGCGGGAGGGCCAGTTTACGAGCAGTACTTC. As protein: CASSGLAGGPVYEQYF.

The chain carries TRBV18 and TRBJ2-1; D remains ambiguous. Looked up from germline, CDR1 is KGHSH and CDR2 is LQKENI. CDR3 size: 16 residues. V lost 3 bases and J lost 4, with 16 bases in between. The CDR3 reads CASSPPWAGAYNEQFF. The DNA of the CDR3 is TGTGCCAGCTCACCCCCCTGGGCTGGCGCTTACAATGAGCAGTTCTTC.

This clone appeared a single time. The rearrangement uses TRBV10-3 and TRBJ2-7; TRBD1 matches 7 bases. The ends lost 6 bases at V and 4 bases at J; junction bases unmatched: 6. Germline CDR1 is ENHRY and CDR2 is SYGVKD. This CDR3 has 13 residues. As DNA, the CDR3 is TGTGCCATCAGAAACCAGGGGGAATACGAGCAGTACTTC. The encoded protein is CAIRNQGEYEQYF.

CDR3: CASSRPGQGNEKLFF. In DNA, the CDR3 is TGCGCCAGCAGCCGTCCGGGACAGGGCAATGAAAAACTGTTTTTT. The V and J genes are TRBV4-1 and TRBJ1-4; 9 bases are shared with TRBD1. CDR3 size: 15 residues. Germline CDR1 MGHRA, CDR2 YSYEKL. The ends lost 4 bases at V and 5 bases at J; junction bases unmatched: 5.

The chain uses TRBV6-5 and TRBJ1-1; D not certain. The germline gives CDR1 MNHEY, CDR2 SVGAGI. This CDR3 is 13 amino acids long. Trimming took off 7 bases at V and 4 bases at J, with 13 bases between the two ends. CDR3 sequence reads: CASKLEGTTEAFF. DNA of the CDR3: TGTGCCAGCAAGTTGGAGGGTACCACTGAAGCTTTCTTT.